These 20 T cell receptor beta chains originate from one sample sequenced in a study of T cells in Graves' hyperthyroidism and ophthalmopathy. Amplified TCR beta CDR3 regions derived from RNA transcripts. The HTBI primer set drove a first-round RT-PCR of the TCR CDR3. TCRdb itself ran the multiplex PCR reads through MiXCR, one entry per CDR3 protein. Here the sample spans around 350,000 distinct CDR3 sequences, around 14% being singletons. Material for sequencing was blood. The receptors stem from a woman aged 18-29 years with Graves' hyperthyroidism.

This clonotype was counted many times. J is TRBJ1-3 and V is TRBV9; no firm D call. Germline loops: CDR1 SGDLS, CDR2 YYNGEE. V was pared by 2 bases and J by 4 bases, with 4 bases between. This CDR3 is built from 12 residues. The CDR3 loop is CASSVQGNTIYF. CDR3 bases: TGTGCCAGCAGCGTCCAAGGAAACACCATATATTTT.

This clonotype was seen repeatedly, ten times or more. V usage is TRBV10-3 and J usage is TRBJ2-1; 11 bases line up with TRBD1. V trimming: 4 bases; J trimming: 6 bases; junction bases outside the gene matches: 8. CDR3 length equals 16 residues. Per the germline V gene, CDR1 is ENHRY and CDR2 is SYGVKD. The CDR3 here is CAISVTGQGVGNEQFF. The CDR3 DNA reads TGTGCCATCAGTGTCACGGGACAGGGGGTGGGCAATGAGCAGTTCTTC.

This clonotype has a count of ten or more. This chain uses TRBV29-1 with TRBJ2-7; 8 nucleotides agree with TRBD1. Germline V gives CDR1 SQVTM, CDR2 ANQGSEA. The CDR3 totals 13 residues. Trimming at V came to 7 bases and at J to 2 bases, leaving 7 bases not matched to a gene. As DNA, the CDR3 is TGCAGCGCCGCTACAGGGGGGACCTACGAGCAGTACTTC. It translates to CSAATGGTYEQYF.

This clonotype was found many times. The chain links TRBV20-1 to TRBJ2-7; D is perhaps TRBD1 (6 bases). This CDR3 region has 14 residues. The germline gives CDR1 DFQATT, CDR2 SNEGSKA (reference sequence). The ends were cut back, 2 bases at V and 0 bases at J, with 11 bases in the middle. CDR3 loop: CSARRQVGSYEQYF. DNA for the CDR3: TGCAGTGCTAGAAGACAGGTAGGCTCCTACGAGCAGTACTTC.

This clonotype appeared many times. The chain employs TRBV12-3 or TRBV12-4 and TRBJ1-3; the match to TRBD1 covers 7 bases. V lost 7 bases to trimming and J lost 2 bases; unmatched junction nucleotides: 8. The CDR3 covers 15 residues. CDR3 protein: CASTFPGGAGNTIYF. The CDR3 DNA sequence: TGTGCCAGCACCTTTCCAGGGGGGGCTGGAAACACCATATATTTT.

Many counts were recorded for this clonotype. The genes are TRBV6-2 or TRBV6-3 and TRBJ2-4; D uncertain. This CDR3 contains 11 residues. Trimming took off 5 bases at V and 14 bases at J, with 13 bases between the two ends. The germline V gene encodes CDR1 MNHEY and CDR2 SVGEGT. The CDR3 is CASSKMTLKYF. CDR3 bases: TGTGCCAGCAGTAAGATGACACTCAAGTACTTC.

There are a few counts of this clonotype. The chain joins TRBV12-3 or TRBV12-4 to TRBJ1-3; TRBD1 is a possible D gene (6 bases). The CDR3 is 17 residues long. V shed 4 bases and J shed 0 bases, with 16 bases lying between them. The CDR3: CASSSQQGLSSGNTIYF. CDR3 nucleotides: TGTGCCAGCAGTTCTCAACAGGGCCTGAGCTCTGGAAACACCATATATTTT.

There are a few counts of this clonotype. V and J are TRBV19 and TRBJ2-1; 7 nucleotides match TRBD1. The CDR3 is made up of 15 amino acids. The germline V gene has CDR1 LNHDA and CDR2 SQIVND (reference sequence). V lost 9 bases, J lost 8 bases, and 16 bases stayed unmatched. CDR3 protein: CASRYPGQRLDEQFF. The CDR3 DNA is TGTGCCAGCCGCTATCCGGGACAGAGATTGGATGAGCAGTTCTTC.

The chain uses TRBV7-6 and TRBJ1-5; no firm D call. The ends were cut back, 5 bases at V and 6 bases at J, with 8 bases in the middle. The germline V gene encodes CDR1 SGHVS and CDR2 FNYEAQ. CDR3 length: 12 residues. The CDR3 bases are TGTGCCAGCAGCCGGCCCGGTCAGCCCCAGCATTTT. Protein sequence: CASSRPGQPQHF.

This clonotype has a count of ten or more. The chain joins TRBV11-2 to TRBJ2-7, with D maybe TRBD2 (6 bases). From germline, CDR1 is SGHAT and CDR2 FQNNGV. V was pared by 5 bases and J by 0 bases, with 14 bases between. This CDR3 spans 15 amino acids. The CDR3 sequence is CASSIRGLDSYEQYF. DNA for the CDR3: TGTGCCAGCAGCATCCGGGGGTTGGACTCCTACGAGCAGTACTTC. The whole variable domain, filled in from reference TRBV11-2 and TRBJ2-7, reads EAGVAQSPRYKIIEKRQSVAFWCNPISGHATLYWYQQILGQGPKLLIQFQNNGVVDDSQLPKDRFSAERLKGVDSTLKIQPAKLEDSAVYLCASSIRGLDSYEQYFGPGTRLTVT.

The chain carries TRBV5-6 and TRBJ1-5, with D perhaps TRBD1 (6 bases). The ends were cut back, 3 bases at V and 5 bases at J, with 12 bases in the middle. Germline V lookup: CDR1 SGHDT, CDR2 YYEEEE. The CDR3 has 14 residues. The CDR3, as DNA: TGTGCCAGCAGCTCCAGGGGTCTTGATCAGCCCCAGCATTTT. Residues: CASSSRGLDQPQHF. The full variable domain, with the rest looked up from reference TRBV5-6 and TRBJ1-5, is DAGVTQSPTHLIKTRGQQVTLRCSPKSGHDTVSWYQQALGQGPQFIFQYYEEEERQRGNFPDRFSGHQFPNYSSELNVNALLLGDSALYLCASSSRGLDQPQHFGDGTRLSIL.

Many counts were recorded for this clonotype. The chain employs TRBV2 and TRBJ2-4; 10 bases are shared with TRBD2. CDR1 and CDR2 (germline): SNHLY, FYNNEI. The CDR3 extends over 15 amino acids. V lost 7 bases and J lost 0; bases outside the gene matches: 3. CDR3 nucleotides: TGTGCCAGCACGGGACTAGCGTCAGCCAAAAACATTCAGTACTTC. This codes for CASTGLASAKNIQYF.

This clonotype showed up just a few times. The chain has TRBV29-1 and TRBJ2-7; 9 nucleotides agree with TRBD1. The germline CDR1 and CDR2 sequences are SQVTM and ANQGSEA. The CDR3 is made up of 15 amino acids. The trim removed 3 bases at V and 4 bases at J, leaving 10 bases unmatched. In nucleotides, the CDR3 is TGCAGCGTTGATAACGTCGGGACAGGGCTGTACGAGCAGTACTTC. Translated: CSVDNVGTGLYEQYF.

This clonotype occurred many times. J is TRBJ2-1 and V is TRBV30; D is unresolved. This CDR3 contains 11 residues. CDR1 and CDR2 from the germline V gene are GTSNPN and SVGIG (reference sequence). Trimming left V 5 bases short and J 5 bases short, with 7 bases between. The CDR3 DNA sequence: TGTGCCTGGCGGACGGACAATGAGCAGTTCTTC. Protein: CAWRTDNEQFF.

Many counts were recorded for this clonotype. The gene calls are TRBV28 and TRBJ2-1, with TRBD2 identical over 12 bases. This CDR3 is 17 amino acids long. Germline values: CDR1 MDHEN, CDR2 SYDVKM. Losses at the gene ends were 3 bases for V and 9 bases for J; bases not matched to a gene: 12. The CDR3 protein is CASSFSSGRAGHSEQFF. The CDR3 coding sequence is TGTGCCAGCAGTTTCTCTAGCGGGAGGGCCGGACATAGTGAGCAGTTCTTC.

The rearrangement links TRBV7-9 to TRBJ1-4; D call uncertain. The germline V gene has CDR1 SEHNR and CDR2 FQNEAQ (reference sequence). V was shortened by 0 bases and J by 10 bases, with 15 bases between the two germline ends. The CDR3 spans 15 residues. CDR3 nucleotide sequence: TGTGCCAGCAGCTTAGCAGATTTGATAGTGGGAAAACTGTTTTTT. It is translated as CASSLADLIVGKLFF.

This clonotype was recorded many times. The rearrangement joins TRBV7-2 to TRBJ1-2; 9 nucleotides line up with TRBD1. This CDR3 region has 15 residues. CDR1 is SGHTA and CDR2 is FQGNSA in the germline V gene. With V trimmed by 1 base and J by 1 base, 1 base remained unmatched. The CDR3 coding sequence is TGTGCCAGCAGCTTAGGGACAGGGGTTAACTATGGCTACACCTTC. It specifies CASSLGTGVNYGYTF.

The chain carries TRBV20-1 and TRBJ2-3; D is ambiguous. CDR1 and CDR2 from the germline V gene are DFQATT and SNEGSKA (reference sequence). V was cut by 1 base and J by 2 bases, with 7 bases left in between. The CDR3 totals 13 residues. CDR3 sequence: CSARGWATDTQYF. Here the CDR3 DNA reads TGCAGTGCTAGAGGGTGGGCCACAGATACGCAGTATTTT.

The chain employs TRBV30 and TRBJ1-2, with 7 positions matching TRBD1. V trimming: 0 bases; J trimming: 8 bases; junction bases outside the gene matches: 6. Germline V gives CDR1 GTSNPN, CDR2 SVGIG (reference sequence). This CDR3 comprises 13 residues. CDR3 DNA: TGTGCCTGGAGTGTCGACAGGGTGTTGGGCTACACCTTC. Amino acids: CAWSVDRVLGYTF.

In its sample, this clonotype was seen a few times. The chain combines TRBV14 with TRBJ2-7; TRBD2 aligns across 7 bases. The V gene's germline CDR1 is SGHDN and CDR2 FVKESK. This CDR3 contains 14 residues. V gave up 4 bases and J gave up 6 bases; unmatched junction bases: 9. CDR3 sequence reads: CASSRTGGYSEQYF. CDR3 in DNA: TGTGCCAGCAGCCGAACGGGGGGATATTCCGAGCAGTACTTC.